This TCR beta chain stems from a study of blood T cell repertoires in COVID-19. For the study at large: Some COVID-19 samples were acute and others convalescent; all came from the United States, Italy and Spain. PBMCs, B-cell-depleted T cells, or T cells provided the cDNA or gDNA that made up the material.

V shed 1 base and J 4 bases; nucleotides not matched to a gene: 2. Germline V gene lookup returns CDR1 SGHTA and CDR2 FQGTGA. This CDR3 is built from 15 residues. In the original analysis: The assay estimated nucleated cells by amplifying reference gene primers. Method: immunoSEQ multiplex PCR; TCRdb's copy keeps in-frame clones and lacks some. From that table come the V and J calls and clone size; the DNA was used to work out D and trimming. This table holds 210,000 or so clones, 86% found once. The sample was peripheral blood. The chain employs TRBV7-3 and TRBJ2-1; 9 bases map to TRBD2. The clonotype originates from a man in his fifties with acute or convalescent COVID-19. The CDR3 protein is CASSLRLAGYNEQFF. In DNA form, the CDR3 reads TGTGCCAGCAGCTTAAGGCTAGCGGGGTACAATGAGCAGTTCTTC.